A selection of T cell receptor beta chains follows, all from one sample in a study of blood T cell repertoires in COVID-19. Data came from immunoSEQ multiplex PCR; TCRdb stores just in-frame clones and leaves some out. The sample comprises just over 350,000 clones, around nine tenths of which are singletons, and roughly 7.1% rests with the top ten. Sample: peripheral blood. All receptors come from a woman aged 55-75 years with COVID-19, enrolled during active disease. The CDR3 runs from the conserved cysteine through the conserved F or W. The order of the fields is D gene, clone size, J gene, V gene, CDR3 DNA, CDR3 protein. A D gene is named only where the DNA matches it firmly. Only part of the rows carry a size: once, few, many, or a class if the clone is expanded.

TRBD1,.,TRBJ2-7,TRBV10-3,TGTGCCACCGAACATCGACAGGGGGACTACGAGCAGTACTTC,CATEHRQGDYEQYF
.,.,TRBJ2-7,TRBV5-6,TGTGCCAGCAGCTTAGAGAACTACGAGCAGTACTTC,CASSLENYEQYF
.,few,TRBJ1-1,TRBV6-5,TGTGCCAGCAGTCGACAGGTTATGAACACTGAAGCTTTCTTT,CASSRQVMNTEAFF
.,once,TRBJ1-2,TRBV5-1,TGCGCCAGCAGCGGCACCAACTATGGCTACACCTTC,CASSGTNYGYTF
.,.,TRBJ2-5,TRBV5-1,TGCGCCAGCAGCTCAAGAGTGCCAGAGACCCAGTACTTC,CASSSRVPETQYF
TRBD2,.,TRBJ2-3,TRBV4-2,TGTGCCAGCAGCCAAGATCTCCAGCGGGGGGTAGATACGCAGTATTTT,CASSQDLQRGVDTQYF
.,.,TRBJ2-1,TRBV10-2,TGCGCCAGCTTACGACAGGACCATGAGCAGTTCTTC,CASLRQDHEQFF
.,few,TRBJ1-2,TRBV7-9,TGTGCCAGCAGCCGGGGGACCCAGGCATCTGGCTACACCTTC,CASSRGTQASGYTF
.,once,TRBJ2-3,TRBV9,TGTGCCAGCAGCCCCCAAGGGGCTATCACAGATACGCAGTATTTT,CASSPQGAITDTQYF
.,.,TRBJ1-2,TRBV28,TGTGCCAGCAGCCCTGGACAGTTACCCTATGGCTACACCTTC,CASSPGQLPYGYTF
.,few,TRBJ1-2,TRBV9,TGTGCCAGCAGCGTTGGGGGCACTAGCGATGGCTACACCTTC,CASSVGGTSDGYTF
.,.,TRBJ1-2,TRBV10-3,TGTGCCATCAGTGAGTCCCCAGGACGGGGCACCTTC,CAISESPGRGTF
TRBD2,.,TRBJ2-7,TRBV2,TGTGCCAGCAGTGAGAGCGCGGGGGTAACCTACGAGCAGTACTTC,CASSESAGVTYEQYF
TRBD1,.,TRBJ2-2,TRBV5-1,TGCGCCAGCAGCTTGGAGGGGACAGGGGGCCTCACCGGGGAGCTGTTTTTT,CASSLEGTGGLTGELFF
.,.,TRBJ2-5,TRBV4-1,TGCGCCAGCAGCCAAGGTCCCCTCCGGGTCCCTGGGGGGCAAGAGACCCAGTACTTC,CASSQGPLRVPGGQETQYF
TRBD2,.,TRBJ2-5,TRBV12-5,TGTGCTAGTGGCACCGGGACTAGCGGGGGGGTGTCGGAGACCCAGTACTTC,CASGTGTSGGVSETQYF
.,.,TRBJ1-1,TRBV13,TGTGCCAGCAGTCCCGGTTGGAGGACTGAAGCTTTCTTT,CASSPGWRTEAFF
.,.,TRBJ2-1,TRBV27,TGTGCCAGCACCCTAGGGGGACACTCATACAATGAGCAGTTCTTC,CASTLGGHSYNEQFF
.,.,TRBJ1-2,TRBV7-6,TGTGCCAGCAGCCCCGGGGGGGGGCAATATATTGGCTACACCTTC,CASSPGGGQYIGYTF
TRBD1,.,TRBJ2-1,TRBV4-1,TGCGCCAGCAGCCAAGTTACAGGGGGTCCCTACAATGAGCAGTTCTTC,CASSQVTGGPYNEQFF
.,.,TRBJ2-7,TRBV5-5,TGTGCCAGCAGCTTGTTGGTCGGAGGGCGGAGGTACGAGCAGTACTTC,CASSLLVGGRRYEQYF
.,.,TRBJ1-1,TRBV2,TGTGCCAGCAGTCTAAGGACAGTGAACACTGAAGCTTTCTTT,CASSLRTVNTEAFF
.,.,TRBJ2-6,TRBV18,TGTGCCAGCTCACCTTCGGCGGGGTCTGGGGCCAACGTCCTGACTTTC,CASSPSAGSGANVLTF
.,.,TRBJ1-1,TRBV5-1,TGCGCCAGCAGCAACGGACAGATGAAGGATGAAGCTTTCTTT,CASSNGQMKDEAFF
TRBD1,.,TRBJ1-1,TRBV5-6,TGTGCCAGCAGCGCGGGGACAGGACCGATAGTAGTCTCAGCTTTCTTT,CASSAGTGPIVVSAFF
.,.,TRBJ1-6,TRBV11-3,TGTGCCAGCAGCTTAGGATCCCACGGGTTGCATTCACCCCTCCACTTT,CASSLGSHGLHSPLHF
.,.,TRBJ1-5,TRBV5-4,TGTGCCAGCAGCATCGACAGACATAATCAGCCCCAGCATTTT,CASSIDRHNQPQHF
.,.,TRBJ1-1,TRBV6-5,TGTGCCAGCAGTTATCAGGGTGGTGCTTTCTTT,CASSYQGGAFF
.,.,TRBJ1-2,TRBV12-3/TRBV12-4,TGTGCCAGCAGTTTATTTACTAACTATGGCTACACCTTC,CASSLFTNYGYTF
.,.,TRBJ1-3,TRBV7-9,TGTGCCAGCAGCTTAGTTGTGGGACACGGAAACACCATATATTTT,CASSLVVGHGNTIYF
TRBD1,.,TRBJ1-1,TRBV30,TGTGCCTGGTGGTGGACAGGGAACACTGAAGCTTTCTTT,CAWWWTGNTEAFF
TRBD1,.,TRBJ1-2,TRBV5-4,TGTGCCAGCAGCGAGGGACAGGGGACCGCCTATGGTGGCTACACCTTC,CASSEGQGTAYGGYTF
.,few,TRBJ1-5,TRBV3-1/TRBV3-2,TGTGCCAGCAGCCAGCTACGAGGGGGAAACCAGCCCCAGCATTTT,CASSQLRGGNQPQHF
TRBD1,.,TRBJ1-3,TRBV6-5,TGTGCCAGCAGGGTACAGGGGGTAGGAAACACCATATATTTT,CASRVQGVGNTIYF
.,.,TRBJ1-1,TRBV9,TGTGCCAGCAGCGGAAATAACAGCCCTGAAGCTTTCTTT,CASSGNNSPEAFF
.,.,TRBJ1-5,TRBV3-1/TRBV3-2,TGTGCCAGCAGCCAAGATTGGGGGGGCAGTCAGCCCCAGCATTTT,CASSQDWGGSQPQHF
.,.,TRBJ2-2,TRBV7-8,TGTGCCAGCAGCGGGGCATTGAACACCGGGGAGCTGTTTTTT,CASSGALNTGELFF
TRBD1,.,TRBJ2-4,TRBV15,TGTGCCACCAGCAGAGATCGGTCGGGACAGGGGGCGATCCTAGGACCCAAAAACATTCAGTACTTC,CATSRDRSGQGAILGPKNIQYF
.,.,TRBJ2-7,TRBV21-1,TGTGCCAGCAGCACCATGAATAGCGGGGGCACCTACGAGCAGTACTTC,CASSTMNSGGTYEQYF
TRBD1,.,TRBJ1-2,TRBV5-5,TGTGCCAGCAGCCCAGTGGGACAGCTCTATGGCTACACCTTC,CASSPVGQLYGYTF
TRBD1,once,TRBJ2-3,TRBV5-1,TGCGCCAGCGGACTACAGGGGGCGCATATAGATACGCAGTATTTT,CASGLQGAHIDTQYF
TRBD2,once,TRBJ2-1,TRBV25-1,TGTGCCAGCAGTGAATTTCGGGGGGCCTACAATGAGCAGTTCTTC,CASSEFRGAYNEQFF
TRBD1,.,TRBJ1-5,TRBV6-7,TGTGCCAGCAGTTCGGGACAGGAGACCTTTCAGCCCCAGCATTTT,CASSSGQETFQPQHF
TRBD2,.,TRBJ2-1,TRBV23-1,TGCGCCAGCAGTCTGACTAGCGGGGGGGAATACAATGAGCAGTTCTTC,CASSLTSGGEYNEQFF
TRBD1,.,TRBJ1-2,TRBV5-1,TGCGCCAGCAGCTTGGGGACAGGGGGCAGTTTTAACTATGGCTACACCTTC,CASSLGTGGSFNYGYTF